This TCR beta chain was found in a study of T-cell reconstitution after alpha-beta-depleted transplantation in children. Unique molecular identifiers were used in preparing the TCRbeta library. TCRdb itself ran the PCR reads through MiXCR, one entry per CDR3 protein. The sample includes over 150,000 distinct CDR3 sequences, roughly 10% of them seen just once. This CDR3 comprises 13 residues. CDR1 SGHNT and CDR2 YENEEA come from the germline V gene. Details on this clonotype: A much larger clone differs from this one at a single base, so this may be a read error.

Sequencing used PBMCs, obtained before TCRalphabeta/CD19-depleted stem cell transplant. The receptor's source is a boy aged 2-9 years with acute myeloid leukemia, due to receive a stem cell transplant. The chain combines TRBV11-3 with TRBJ2-5; D ambiguous. The CDR3 sequence: CARSSRQEETQYF. The CDR3 coding sequence is TGTGCCCGCAGCTCGAGACAAGAAGAGACCCAGTACTTC.